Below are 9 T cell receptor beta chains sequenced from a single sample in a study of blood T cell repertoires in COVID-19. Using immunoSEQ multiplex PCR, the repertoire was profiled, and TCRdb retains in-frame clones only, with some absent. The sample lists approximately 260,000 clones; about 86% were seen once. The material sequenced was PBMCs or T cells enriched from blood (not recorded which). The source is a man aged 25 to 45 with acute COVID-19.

The CDR3 loop is CASSQNGGDTQYF. The CDR3 nucleotides read TGTGCCAGCAGCCAAAACGGGGGGGATACGCAGTATTTT. The chain uses TRBV14 and TRBJ2-3; 7 bases line up with TRBD2. The germline CDR1 and CDR2 sequences are SGHDN and FVKESK. The CDR3 covers 13 residues. V dropped 2 bases and J dropped 6; count of bases not matched to a gene: 2.

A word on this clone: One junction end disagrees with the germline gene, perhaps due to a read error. As DNA, the CDR3 is TGTGCCAGCAGCTTGGCCGGGACAGGGGATTTGGCTGAAGCTTTCTTT. This translates into CASSLAGTGDLAEAFF. This chain connects TRBV5-1 to TRBJ1-1; 10 bases are a match to TRBD1. Germline values: CDR1 SGHRS, CDR2 YFSETQ. The CDR3 is 16 residues long.

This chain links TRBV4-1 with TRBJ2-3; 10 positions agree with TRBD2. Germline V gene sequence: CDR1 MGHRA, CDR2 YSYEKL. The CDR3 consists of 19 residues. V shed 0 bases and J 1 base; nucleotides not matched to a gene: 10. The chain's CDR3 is CASSQDQRGGQRGTDTQYF. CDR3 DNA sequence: TGCGCCAGCAGCCAAGACCAGCGGGGGGGACAGAGGGGCACAGATACGCAGTATTTT.

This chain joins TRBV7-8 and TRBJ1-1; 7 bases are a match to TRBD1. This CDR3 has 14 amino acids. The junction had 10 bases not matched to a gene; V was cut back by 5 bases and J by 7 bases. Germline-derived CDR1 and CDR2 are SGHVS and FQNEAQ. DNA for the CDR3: TGTGCCAGCAGCCTCGAAAGGGGGCGGGATGAAGCTTTCTTT. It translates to CASSLERGRDEAFF. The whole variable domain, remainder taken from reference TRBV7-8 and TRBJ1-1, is GAGVSQSPRYKVAKRGQDVALRCDPISGHVSLFWYQQALGQGPEFLTYFQNEAQLDKSGLPSDRFFAERPEGSVSTLKIQRTQQEDSAVYLCASSLERGRDEAFFGQGTRLTVV.

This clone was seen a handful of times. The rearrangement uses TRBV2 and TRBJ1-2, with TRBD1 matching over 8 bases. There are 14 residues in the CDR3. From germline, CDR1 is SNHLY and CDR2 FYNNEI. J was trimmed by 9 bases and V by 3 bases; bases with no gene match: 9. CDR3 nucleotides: TGTGCCAGCAGTGATAGCAGGGGGCTTACGAGCTACACCTTC. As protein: CASSDSRGLTSYTF.

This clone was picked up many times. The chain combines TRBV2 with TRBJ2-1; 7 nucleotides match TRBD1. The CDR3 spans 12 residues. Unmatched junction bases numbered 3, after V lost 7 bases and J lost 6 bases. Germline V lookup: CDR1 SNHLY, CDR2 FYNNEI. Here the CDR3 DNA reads TGTGCCAGCAAGGGGGCCCCCAATGAGCAGTTCTTC. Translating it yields CASKGAPNEQFF. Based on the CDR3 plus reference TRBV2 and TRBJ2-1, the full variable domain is EPEVTQTPSHQVTQMGQEVILRCVPISNHLYFYWYRQILGQKVEFLVSFYNNEISEKSEIFDDQFSVERPDGSNFTLKIRSTKLEDSAMYFCASKGAPNEQFFGPGTRLTVL.

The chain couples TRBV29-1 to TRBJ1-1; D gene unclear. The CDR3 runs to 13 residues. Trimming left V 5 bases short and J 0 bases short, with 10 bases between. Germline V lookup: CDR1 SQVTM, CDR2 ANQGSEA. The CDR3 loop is CSVSRNLNTEAFF. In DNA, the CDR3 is TGCAGCGTTTCTAGAAATTTGAACACTGAAGCTTTCTTT.

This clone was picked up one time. The CDR3 DNA is TGTGCCAGCAGCTTACCGGGAGATCAGCCCCAGCATTTT. Protein: CASSLPGDQPQHF. This chain connects TRBV7-9 to TRBJ1-5; no reliable D call. The CDR3 is 13 amino acids. Trimming shortened V by 2 bases and J by 5 bases, and 7 bases separated the two germline ends. Germline V gene sequence: CDR1 SEHNR, CDR2 FQNEAQ (reference sequence).

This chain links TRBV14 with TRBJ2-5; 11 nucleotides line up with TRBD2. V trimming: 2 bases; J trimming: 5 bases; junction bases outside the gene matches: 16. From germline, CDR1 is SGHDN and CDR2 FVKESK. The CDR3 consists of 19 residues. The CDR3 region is CASSQLAHYSGGADETQYF. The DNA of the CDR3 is TGTGCCAGCAGCCAATTAGCCCATTATAGCGGGGGGGCGGATGAGACCCAGTACTTC. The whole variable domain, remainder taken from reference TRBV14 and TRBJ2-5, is EAGVTQFPSHSVIEKGQTVTLRCDPISGHDNLYWYRRVMGKEIKFLLHFVKESKQDESGMPNNRFLAERTGGTYSTLKVQPAELEDSGVYFCASSQLAHYSGGADETQYFGPGTRLLVL.